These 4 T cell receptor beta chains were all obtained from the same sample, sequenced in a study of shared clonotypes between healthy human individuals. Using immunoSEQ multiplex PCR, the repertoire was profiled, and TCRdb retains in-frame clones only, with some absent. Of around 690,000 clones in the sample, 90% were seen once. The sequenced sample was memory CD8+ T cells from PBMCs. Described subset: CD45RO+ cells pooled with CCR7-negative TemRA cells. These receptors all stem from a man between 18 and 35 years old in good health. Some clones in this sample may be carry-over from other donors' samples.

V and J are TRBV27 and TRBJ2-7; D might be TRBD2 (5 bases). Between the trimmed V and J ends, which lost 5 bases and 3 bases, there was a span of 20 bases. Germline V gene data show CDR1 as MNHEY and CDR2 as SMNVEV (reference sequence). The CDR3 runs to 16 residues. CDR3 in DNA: TGTGCCAGCAGTCTCGGGGTAGCGTTAAACTTCTACGAGCAGTACTTC. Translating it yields CASSLGVALNFYEQYF.

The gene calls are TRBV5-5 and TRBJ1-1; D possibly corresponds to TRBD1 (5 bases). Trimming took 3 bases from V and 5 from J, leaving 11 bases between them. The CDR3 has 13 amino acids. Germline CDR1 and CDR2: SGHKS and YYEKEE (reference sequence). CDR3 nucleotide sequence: TGTGCCAGCAGCTCTGACAGTTTGACTGAAGCTTTCTTT. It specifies CASSSDSLTEAFF. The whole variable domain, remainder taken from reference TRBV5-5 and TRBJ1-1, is DAGVTQSPTHLIKTRGQQVTLRCSPISGHKSVSWYQQVLGQGPQFIFQYYEKEERGRGNFPDRFSARQFPNYSSELNVNALLLGDSALYLCASSSDSLTEAFFGQGTRLTVV.

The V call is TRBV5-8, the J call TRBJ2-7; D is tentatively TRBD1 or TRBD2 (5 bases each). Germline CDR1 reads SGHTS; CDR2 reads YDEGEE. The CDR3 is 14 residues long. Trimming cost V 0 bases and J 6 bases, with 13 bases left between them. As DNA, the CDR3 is TGTGCCAGCAGCTTGGGGGGACCTATCCTCGAGCAGTACTTC. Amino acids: CASSLGGPILEQYF.

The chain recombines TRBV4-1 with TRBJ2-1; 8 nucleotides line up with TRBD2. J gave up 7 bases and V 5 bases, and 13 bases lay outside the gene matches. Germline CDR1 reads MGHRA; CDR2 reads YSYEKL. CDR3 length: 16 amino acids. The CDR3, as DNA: TGCGCCAGCAGCTCGACCGGGACTAGGGCCGAAAATGAGCAGTTCTTC. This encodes CASSSTGTRAENEQFF.